What follows is one T cell receptor beta chain and its context. Its target is unknown. The data were taken from a study of T cell repertoires in cytomegalovirus infection. Whole-study findings and limits: People with CMV and the relevant HLA were identified by cumulative public TCR beta family frequency.

Germline V gene lookup returns CDR1 MNHEY and CDR2 SMNVEV (reference sequence). This CDR3 contains 15 residues. V was clipped by 5 bases and J by 4 bases, with 17 bases between them. TCRdb reprocessed the reads with MiXCR, giving one entry per CDR3 protein. The sample holds some 920,000 distinct CDR3 sequences, around 32% seen once. Sequenced here: cultured CD8+ T cells from PBMCs, sampled from culture after CMV antigen stimulation. The receptor's source is a human donor in good health (CMV status not recorded). Some clones in this sample may be carry-over from other donors' samples. This chain links TRBV27 with TRBJ1-2; D might be TRBD1 (6 bases). CDR3 region: CASSLTGGRVYGYTF. CDR3 sequence (DNA): TGTGCCAGCAGTCTAACGGGGGGCAGAGTCTATGGCTACACCTTC.